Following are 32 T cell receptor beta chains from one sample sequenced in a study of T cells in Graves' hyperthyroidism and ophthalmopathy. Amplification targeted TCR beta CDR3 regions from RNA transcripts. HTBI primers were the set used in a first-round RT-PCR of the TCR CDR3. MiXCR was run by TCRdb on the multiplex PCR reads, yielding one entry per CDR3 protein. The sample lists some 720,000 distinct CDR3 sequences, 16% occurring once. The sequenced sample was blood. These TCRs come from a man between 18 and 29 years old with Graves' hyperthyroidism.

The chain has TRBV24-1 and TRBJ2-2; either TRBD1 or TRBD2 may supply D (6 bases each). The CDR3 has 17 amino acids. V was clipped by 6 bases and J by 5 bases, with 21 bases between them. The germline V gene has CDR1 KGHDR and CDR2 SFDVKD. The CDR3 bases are TGTGCCACCAGTAAGGGGCACAGGGACTTTACGACCGGGGAGCTGTTTTTT. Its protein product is CATSKGHRDFTTGELFF.

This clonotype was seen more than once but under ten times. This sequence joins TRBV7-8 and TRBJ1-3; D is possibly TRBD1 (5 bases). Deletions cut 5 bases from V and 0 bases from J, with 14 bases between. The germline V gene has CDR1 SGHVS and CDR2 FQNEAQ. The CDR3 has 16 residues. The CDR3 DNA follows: TGTGCCAGCAGCCGCGGACACCCGGACTCTGGAAACACCATATATTTT. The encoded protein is CASSRGHPDSGNTIYF.

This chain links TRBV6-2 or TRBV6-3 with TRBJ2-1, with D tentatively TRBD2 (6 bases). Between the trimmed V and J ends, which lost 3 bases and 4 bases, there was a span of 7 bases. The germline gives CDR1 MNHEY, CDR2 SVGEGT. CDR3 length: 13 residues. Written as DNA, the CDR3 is TGTGCCAGCAGTTATGCGGGGTACAATGAGCAGTTCTTC. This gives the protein CASSYAGYNEQFF.

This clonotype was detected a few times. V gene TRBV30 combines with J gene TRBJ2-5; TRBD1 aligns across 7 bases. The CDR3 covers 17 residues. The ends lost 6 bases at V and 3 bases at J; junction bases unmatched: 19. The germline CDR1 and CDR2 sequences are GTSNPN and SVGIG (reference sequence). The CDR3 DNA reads TGTGCCTGCCACCTTCCCACCCGACAGGGTGGGAAAGAGACCCAGTACTTC. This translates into CACHLPTRQGGKETQYF.

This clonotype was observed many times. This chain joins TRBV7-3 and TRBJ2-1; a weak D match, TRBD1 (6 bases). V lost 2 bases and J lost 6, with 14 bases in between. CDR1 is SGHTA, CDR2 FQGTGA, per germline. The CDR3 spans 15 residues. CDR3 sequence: CASSLELGGRNEQFF. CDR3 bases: TGTGCCAGCAGCTTAGAACTAGGGGGTCGCAATGAGCAGTTCTTC.

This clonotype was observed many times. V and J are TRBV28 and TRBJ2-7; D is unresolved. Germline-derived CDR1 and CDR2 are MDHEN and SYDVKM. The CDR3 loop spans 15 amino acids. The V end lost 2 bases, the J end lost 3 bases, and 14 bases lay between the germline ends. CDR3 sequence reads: CASSLLPIPGYEQYF. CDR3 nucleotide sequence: TGTGCCAGCAGTTTACTCCCAATACCGGGCTACGAGCAGTACTTC.

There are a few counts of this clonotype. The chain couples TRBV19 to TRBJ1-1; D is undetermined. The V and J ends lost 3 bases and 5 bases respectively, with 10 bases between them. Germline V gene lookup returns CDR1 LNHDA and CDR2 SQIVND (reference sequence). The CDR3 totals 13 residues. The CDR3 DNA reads TGTGCCAGTAGTATCGGGGTAAGAACTGAAGCTTTCTTT. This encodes CASSIGVRTEAFF.

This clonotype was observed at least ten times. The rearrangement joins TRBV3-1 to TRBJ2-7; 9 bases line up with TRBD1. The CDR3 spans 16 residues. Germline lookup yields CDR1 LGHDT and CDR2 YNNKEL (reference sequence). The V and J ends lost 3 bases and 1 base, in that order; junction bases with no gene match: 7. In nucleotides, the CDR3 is TGTGCCAGCAGCCAGTTGCCGGGACAGGGATCCTACGAGCAGTACTTC. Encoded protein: CASSQLPGQGSYEQYF.

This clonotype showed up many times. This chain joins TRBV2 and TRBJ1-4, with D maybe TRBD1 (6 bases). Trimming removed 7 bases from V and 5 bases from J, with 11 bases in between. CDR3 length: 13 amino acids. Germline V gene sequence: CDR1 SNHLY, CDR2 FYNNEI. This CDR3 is CASTGTRNEKLFF. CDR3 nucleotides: TGTGCCAGCACGGGGACACGGAATGAAAAACTGTTTTTT. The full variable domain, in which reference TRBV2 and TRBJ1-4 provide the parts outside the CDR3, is EPEVTQTPSHQVTQMGQEVILRCVPISNHLYFYWYRQILGQKVEFLVSFYNNEISEKSEIFDDQFSVERPDGSNFTLKIRSTKLEDSAMYFCASTGTRNEKLFFGSGTQLSVL.

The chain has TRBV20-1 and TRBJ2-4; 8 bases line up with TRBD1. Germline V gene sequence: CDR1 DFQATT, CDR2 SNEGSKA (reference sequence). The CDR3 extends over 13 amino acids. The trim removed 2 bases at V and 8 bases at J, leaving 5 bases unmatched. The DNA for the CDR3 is TGCAGTGCTAGACAGGGGGCGGTTGACATTCAGTACTTC. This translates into CSARQGAVDIQYF.

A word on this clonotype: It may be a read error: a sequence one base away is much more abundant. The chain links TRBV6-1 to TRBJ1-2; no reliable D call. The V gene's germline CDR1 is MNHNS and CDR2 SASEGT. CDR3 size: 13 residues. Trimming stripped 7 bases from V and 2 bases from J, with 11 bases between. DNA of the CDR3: TGTGCCAGCAACCCGACGGAGAACTATGGCTACACCTTC. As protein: CASNPTENYGYTF.

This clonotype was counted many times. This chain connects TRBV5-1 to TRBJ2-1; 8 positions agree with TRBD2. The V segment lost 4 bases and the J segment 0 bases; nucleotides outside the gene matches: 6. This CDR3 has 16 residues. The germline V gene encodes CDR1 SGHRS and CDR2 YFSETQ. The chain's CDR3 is CASSRTSGHSYNEQFF. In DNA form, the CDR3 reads TGCGCCAGCAGCAGAACTAGCGGTCACTCCTACAATGAGCAGTTCTTC.

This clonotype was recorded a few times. DNA of the CDR3: TGTGCCAGCAGTTTGGGGACAGGGGGCAGCTCCTACGAGCAGTACTTC. It translates to CASSLGTGGSSYEQYF. The chain uses TRBV27 and TRBJ2-7, with 12 bases that match TRBD1. After removal of 3 bases from V and 0 bases from J, the junction contained 3 bases not matched to a gene. This CDR3 spans 16 amino acids. CDR1 and CDR2 from the germline V gene are MNHEY and SMNVEV (reference sequence).

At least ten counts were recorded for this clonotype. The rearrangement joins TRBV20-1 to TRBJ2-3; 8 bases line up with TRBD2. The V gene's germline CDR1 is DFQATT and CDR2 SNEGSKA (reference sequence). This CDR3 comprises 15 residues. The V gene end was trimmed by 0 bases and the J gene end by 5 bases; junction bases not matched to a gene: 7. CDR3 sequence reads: CSARDPGGPGDTQYF. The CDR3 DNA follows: TGCAGTGCTAGAGATCCGGGAGGGCCGGGAGATACGCAGTATTTT.

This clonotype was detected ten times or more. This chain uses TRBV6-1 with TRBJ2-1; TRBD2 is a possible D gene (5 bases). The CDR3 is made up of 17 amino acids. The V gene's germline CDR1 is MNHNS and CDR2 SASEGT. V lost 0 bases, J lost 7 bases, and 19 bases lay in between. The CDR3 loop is CASSEAKSVRERNEQFF. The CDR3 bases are TGTGCCAGCAGTGAAGCGAAATCAGTACGGGAAAGGAATGAGCAGTTCTTC.

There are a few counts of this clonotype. CDR3 loop: CASRGQLSTGELFF. The CDR3, as DNA: TGTGCCAGCAGGGGACAGCTAAGCACCGGGGAGCTGTTTTTT. The gene calls are TRBV6-1 and TRBJ2-2, with TRBD1 identical over 7 bases. The CDR3 consists of 14 residues. After removal of 6 bases from V and 4 bases from J, the junction contained 5 bases not matched to a gene. In germline, CDR1 is MNHNS, CDR2 SASEGT.

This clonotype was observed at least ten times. The CDR3 DNA reads TGTGCCAGCAGTTCCACCTCTTATACGCAGTATTTT. The encoded protein is CASSSTSYTQYF. The genes are TRBV28 and TRBJ2-3; D not resolved. This CDR3 region has 12 residues. The germline V and J ends were trimmed by 4 bases and 7 bases, with 9 bases remaining between them. Germline V gene data show CDR1 as MDHEN and CDR2 as SYDVKM. The full variable domain, rest sourced from reference TRBV28 and TRBJ2-3, is DVKVTQSSRYLVKRTGEKVFLECVQDMDHENMFWYRQDPGLGLRLIYFSYDVKMKEKGDIPEGYSVSREKKERFSLILESASTNQTSMYLCASSSTSYTQYFGPGTRLTVL.

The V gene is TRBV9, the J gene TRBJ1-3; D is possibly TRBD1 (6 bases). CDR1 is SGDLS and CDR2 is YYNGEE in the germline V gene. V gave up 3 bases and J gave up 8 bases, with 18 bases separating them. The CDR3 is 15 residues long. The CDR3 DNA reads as TGTGCCAGCAGCGCGTCCCCACAGGGTTTATACACCATATATTTT. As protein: CASSASPQGLYTIYF.

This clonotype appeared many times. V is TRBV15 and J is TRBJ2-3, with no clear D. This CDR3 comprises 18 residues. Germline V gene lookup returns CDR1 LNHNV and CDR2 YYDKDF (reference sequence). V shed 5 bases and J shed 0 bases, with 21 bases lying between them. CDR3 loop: CATSGLATLQTSTDTQYF. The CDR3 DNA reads TGTGCCACCAGCGGTCTCGCGACCCTGCAAACTAGCACAGATACGCAGTATTTT.

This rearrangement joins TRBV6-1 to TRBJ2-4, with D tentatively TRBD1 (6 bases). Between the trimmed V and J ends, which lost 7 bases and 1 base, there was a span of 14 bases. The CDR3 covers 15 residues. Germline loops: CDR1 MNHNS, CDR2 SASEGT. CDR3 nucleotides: TGTGCCAGCAAGAGGCAGGGGTTTGCCAAAAACATTCAGTACTTC. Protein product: CASKRQGFAKNIQYF.

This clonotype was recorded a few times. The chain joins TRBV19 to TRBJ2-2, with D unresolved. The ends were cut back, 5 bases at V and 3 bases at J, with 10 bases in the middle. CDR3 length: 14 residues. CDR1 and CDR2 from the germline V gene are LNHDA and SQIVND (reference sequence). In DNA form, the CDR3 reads TGTGCCAGTAGTCCCGAAGCCTACACCGGGGAGCTGTTTTTT. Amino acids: CASSPEAYTGELFF.

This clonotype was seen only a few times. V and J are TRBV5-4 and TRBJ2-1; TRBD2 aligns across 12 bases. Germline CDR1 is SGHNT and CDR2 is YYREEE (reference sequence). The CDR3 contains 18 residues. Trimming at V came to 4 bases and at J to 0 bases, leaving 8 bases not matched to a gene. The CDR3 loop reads CASSTGTSGRSSYNEQFF. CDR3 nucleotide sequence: TGTGCCAGCAGCACCGGGACTAGCGGGCGCAGCTCCTACAATGAGCAGTTCTTC.

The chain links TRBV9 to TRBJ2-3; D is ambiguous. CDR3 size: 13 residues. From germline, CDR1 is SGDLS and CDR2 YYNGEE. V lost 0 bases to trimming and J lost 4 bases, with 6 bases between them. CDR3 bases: TGTGCCAGCAGCGTAGCGTCTGCAGATACGCAGTATTTT. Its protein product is CASSVASADTQYF.

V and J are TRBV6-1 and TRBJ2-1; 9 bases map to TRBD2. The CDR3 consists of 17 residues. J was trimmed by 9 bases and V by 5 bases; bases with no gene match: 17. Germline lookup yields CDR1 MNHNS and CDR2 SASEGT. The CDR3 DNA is TGTGCCAGCAGTCTCGCGGCTAGCGGGACCTCCACCAGTGAGCAGTTCTTC. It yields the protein CASSLAASGTSTSEQFF.

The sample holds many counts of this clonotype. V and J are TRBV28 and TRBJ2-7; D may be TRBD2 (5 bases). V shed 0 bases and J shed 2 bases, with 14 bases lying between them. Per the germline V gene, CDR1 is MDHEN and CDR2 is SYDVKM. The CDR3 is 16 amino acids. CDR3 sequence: CASSLWRKRFAYEQYF. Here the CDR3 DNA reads TGTGCCAGCAGTTTATGGAGGAAGCGGTTCGCCTACGAGCAGTACTTC. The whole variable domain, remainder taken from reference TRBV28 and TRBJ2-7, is DVKVTQSSRYLVKRTGEKVFLECVQDMDHENMFWYRQDPGLGLRLIYFSYDVKMKEKGDIPEGYSVSREKKERFSLILESASTNQTSMYLCASSLWRKRFAYEQYFGPGTRLTVT.

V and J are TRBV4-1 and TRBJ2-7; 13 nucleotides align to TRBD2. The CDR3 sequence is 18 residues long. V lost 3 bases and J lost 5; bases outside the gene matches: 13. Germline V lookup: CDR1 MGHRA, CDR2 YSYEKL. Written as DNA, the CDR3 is TGCGCCAGCAGCCAGTGGGCTTTTCCGGGACTAGCGGGAAACGAGCAGTACTTC. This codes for CASSQWAFPGLAGNEQYF.

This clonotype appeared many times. For the CDR3, the DNA is TGCAGTGCTAGTGACGGACGTAGCAATCAGCCCCAGCATTTT. It specifies CSASDGRSNQPQHF. This chain joins TRBV20-1 and TRBJ1-5; the D is unclear. Between the trimmed V and J ends, which lost 3 bases and 0 bases, there was a span of 9 bases. Germline CDR1 reads DFQATT; CDR2 reads SNEGSKA (reference sequence). CDR3 length: 14 amino acids.

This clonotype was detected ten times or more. CDR3 bases: TGTGCCAGCAGCCGGGACGGGTACGAGCAGTACTTC. Translation: CASSRDGYEQYF. The chain is built from TRBV7-9 and TRBJ2-7, with D perhaps TRBD1 or TRBD2 (5 bases each). Germline V gives CDR1 SEHNR, CDR2 FQNEAQ (reference sequence). V lost 5 bases to trimming and J lost 4 bases, with 9 bases between them. The CDR3 totals 12 residues.

CDR3 loop: CASSLKWEPGSTDTQYF. In DNA form, the CDR3 reads TGTGCCAGCAGCTTAAAGTGGGAGCCTGGGAGCACAGATACGCAGTATTTT. This chain connects TRBV7-3 to TRBJ2-3; TRBD2 might be the D (5 bases). CDR1 and CDR2 (germline): SGHTA, FQGTGA. V was pared by 1 base and J by 0 bases, with 14 bases between. The CDR3 extends over 17 amino acids. The variable domain in full, with the rest retrieved from reference TRBV7-3 and TRBJ2-3, is GAGVSQTPSNKVTEKGKYVELRCDPISGHTALYWYRQSLGQGPEFLIYFQGTGAADDSGLPNDRFFAVRPEGSVSTLKIQRTERGDSAVYLCASSLKWEPGSTDTQYFGPGTRLTVL.

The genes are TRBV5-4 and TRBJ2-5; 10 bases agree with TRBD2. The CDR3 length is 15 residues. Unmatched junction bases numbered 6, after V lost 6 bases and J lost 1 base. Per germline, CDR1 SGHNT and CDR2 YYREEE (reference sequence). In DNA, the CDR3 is TGTGCCAGCACTTCAGCGGGAGGGGTCCAAGAGACCCAGTACTTC. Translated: CASTSAGGVQETQYF.

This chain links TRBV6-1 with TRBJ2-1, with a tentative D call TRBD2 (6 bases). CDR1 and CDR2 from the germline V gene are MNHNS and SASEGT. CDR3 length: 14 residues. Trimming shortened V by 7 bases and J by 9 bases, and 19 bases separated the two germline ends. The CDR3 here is CASKAGGPGGEQFF. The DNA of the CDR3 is TGTGCCAGCAAGGCCGGCGGACCCGGGGGTGAGCAGTTCTTC.

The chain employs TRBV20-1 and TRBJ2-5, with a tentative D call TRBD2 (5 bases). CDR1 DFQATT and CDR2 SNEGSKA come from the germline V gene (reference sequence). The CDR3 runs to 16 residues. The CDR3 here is CSVVIEGVGDGETQYF. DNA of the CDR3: TGCAGCGTTGTCATAGAGGGTGTGGGTGATGGGGAGACCCAGTACTTC.